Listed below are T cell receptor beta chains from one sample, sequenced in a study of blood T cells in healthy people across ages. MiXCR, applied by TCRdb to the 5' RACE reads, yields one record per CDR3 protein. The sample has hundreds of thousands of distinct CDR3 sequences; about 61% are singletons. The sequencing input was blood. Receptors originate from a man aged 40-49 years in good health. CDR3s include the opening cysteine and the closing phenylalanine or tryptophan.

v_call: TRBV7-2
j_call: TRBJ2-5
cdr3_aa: CASSLAASGRTKTQYF

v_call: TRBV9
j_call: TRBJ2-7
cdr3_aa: CASSPLSGERDEQYF

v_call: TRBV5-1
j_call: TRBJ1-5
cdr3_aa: CASSTRTALFNQPQHF

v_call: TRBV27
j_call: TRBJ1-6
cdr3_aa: CASSLVQGSWYNSPLHF

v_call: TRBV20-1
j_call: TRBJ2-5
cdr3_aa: CSARVPGGLQETQYF

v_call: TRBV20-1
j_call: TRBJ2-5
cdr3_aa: CSASRGSGNQETQYF

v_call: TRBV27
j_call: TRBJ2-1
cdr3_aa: CASSGRAYNEQFF

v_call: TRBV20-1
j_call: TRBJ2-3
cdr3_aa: CSARAVGDTQYF

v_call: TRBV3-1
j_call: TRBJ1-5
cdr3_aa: CASSQDQGRKGNQPQHF

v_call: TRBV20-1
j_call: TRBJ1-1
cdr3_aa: CSAKPGGGRASFEAFF

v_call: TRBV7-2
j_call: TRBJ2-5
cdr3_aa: CASSGYRGRWETQYF

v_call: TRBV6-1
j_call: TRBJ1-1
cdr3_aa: CASGKGDTEAFF

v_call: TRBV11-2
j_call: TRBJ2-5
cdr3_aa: CASSLDLAGGRETQYF

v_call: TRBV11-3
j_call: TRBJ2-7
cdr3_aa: CASSLDSLGEQYF

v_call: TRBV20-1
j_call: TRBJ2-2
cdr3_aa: CSVPSFRGTGELFF

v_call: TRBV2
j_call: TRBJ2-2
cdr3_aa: CASSPTGTGTGELFF

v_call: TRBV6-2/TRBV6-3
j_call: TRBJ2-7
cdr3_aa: CASSPPTVPTYEQYF

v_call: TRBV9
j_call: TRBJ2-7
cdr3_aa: CASSVGTSGYSYEQYF

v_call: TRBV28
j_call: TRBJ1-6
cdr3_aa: CASTVIGEVSPLHF

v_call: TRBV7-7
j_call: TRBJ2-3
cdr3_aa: CASSLNTVTDTQYF

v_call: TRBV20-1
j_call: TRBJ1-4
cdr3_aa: CSASPTGRNEKLFF

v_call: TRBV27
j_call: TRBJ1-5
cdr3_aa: CASSKLRTVDNQPQHF

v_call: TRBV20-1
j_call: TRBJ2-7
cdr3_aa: CSANPGRGYEQYF

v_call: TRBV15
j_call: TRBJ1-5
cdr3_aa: CATSLDRSNQPQHF

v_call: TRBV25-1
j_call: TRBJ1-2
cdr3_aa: CASSERKGASSGYTF

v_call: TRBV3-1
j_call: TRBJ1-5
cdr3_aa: CASSQARVQPQHF

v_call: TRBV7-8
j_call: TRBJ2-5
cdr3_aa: CASSWERIETQYF

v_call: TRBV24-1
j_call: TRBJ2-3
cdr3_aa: CATSDPAGPQTDTQYF

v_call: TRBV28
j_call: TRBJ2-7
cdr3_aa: CASSYGPSEGGSYEQYF

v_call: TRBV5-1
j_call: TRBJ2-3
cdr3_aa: CASSLEGRQADTQYF

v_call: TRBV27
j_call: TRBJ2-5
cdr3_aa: CAGGTQYF

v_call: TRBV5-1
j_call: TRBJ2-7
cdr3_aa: CASSLTRYYEQYF

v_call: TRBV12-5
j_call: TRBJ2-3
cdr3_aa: CASGPSTDTQYF

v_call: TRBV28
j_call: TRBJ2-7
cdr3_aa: CASSFVRGRESYEQYF

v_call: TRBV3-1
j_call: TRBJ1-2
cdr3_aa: CASSQNYGYTF

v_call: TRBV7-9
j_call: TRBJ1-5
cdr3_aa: CASSHTGDNQPQHF

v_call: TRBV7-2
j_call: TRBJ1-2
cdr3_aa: CASSPEGTDVYGYTF

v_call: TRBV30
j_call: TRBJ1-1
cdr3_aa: CAWSVHDAPRTAFQNTEAFF

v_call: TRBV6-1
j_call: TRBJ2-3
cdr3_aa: CASSEADRGVDTQYF

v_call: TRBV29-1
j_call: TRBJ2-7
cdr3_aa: CSVDGLGQRSHEQYF

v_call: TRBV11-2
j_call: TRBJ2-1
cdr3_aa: CASSLGAGSYNEQFF

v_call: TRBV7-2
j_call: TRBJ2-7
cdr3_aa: CASSSRQGRNYEQYF

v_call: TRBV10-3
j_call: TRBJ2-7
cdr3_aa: CAISAGSGSSYEQYF

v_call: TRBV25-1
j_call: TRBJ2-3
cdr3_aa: CASRGQGASGTDTQYF

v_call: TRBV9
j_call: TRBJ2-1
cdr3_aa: CASSVGHSYNEQFF

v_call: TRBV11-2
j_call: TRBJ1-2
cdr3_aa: CASSPGTENNYGYTF

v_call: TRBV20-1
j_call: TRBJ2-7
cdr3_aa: CSARGPVGTSGSPRDEQYF

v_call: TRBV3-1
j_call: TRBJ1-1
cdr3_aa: CASSQAGTGGSTEAFF

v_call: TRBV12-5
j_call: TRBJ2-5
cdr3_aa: CASGYTRSGDKELNEQYF